The rows below give T cell receptor beta chains drawn from one sample of a study of tumor-infiltrating lymphocytes in primary liver carcinoma. TCRdb re-analysed the multiplex PCR reads in MiXCR, keeping a single row per CDR3 protein. The data hold 320,000 or so distinct CDR3 sequences, with 65% observed a single time. Sample: peripheral blood. Receptors were obtained from a man aged 40-49 years with primary liver carcinoma and hepatitis B virus infection. CDR3s include the opening cysteine and the closing phenylalanine or tryptophan. A D gene is named only where the DNA matches it firmly. Not all rows give a size; the values are once, few, many and, for expanded clones, a class.

CDR3 DNA: TGCGCCAGCAGCCAGGCAGGGGCCTCGGGTGTAGATACGCAGTATTTT
CDR3 protein: CASSQAGASGVDTQYF
clone size: -
J gene: TRBJ2-3
D gene: -
V gene: TRBV4-1

CDR3 DNA: TGTGCCATCAGCTCCCTCGTTGGAGGCTACAATGAGCAGTTCTTC
CDR3 protein: CAISSLVGGYNEQFF
clone size: -
J gene: TRBJ2-1
D gene: -
V gene: TRBV11-1

CDR3 DNA: TGCGCCAGCAGTGCTCAACGGGGAGCAAACACTGAAGCTTTCTTT
CDR3 protein: CASSAQRGANTEAFF
clone size: many
J gene: TRBJ1-1
D gene: -
V gene: TRBV10-2

CDR3 DNA: TGTGCCATCAGAGGGACAGATTCTAACTATGGCTACACCTTC
CDR3 protein: CAIRGTDSNYGYTF
clone size: many
J gene: TRBJ1-2
D gene: TRBD1
V gene: TRBV10-3

CDR3 DNA: TGCGCCAGCAACCGACAGGGAGGTAATTCACACCTCCACTTT
CDR3 protein: CASNRQGGNSHLHF
clone size: -
J gene: TRBJ1-6
D gene: TRBD1
V gene: TRBV10-2

CDR3 DNA: TGTGCCAGCAGGAGACTGAGGGACAATAATGAAGAACTGTTTTTT
CDR3 protein: CASRRLRDNNEELFF
clone size: -
J gene: TRBJ1-4
D gene: -
V gene: TRBV12-3/TRBV12-4

CDR3 DNA: TGTGCCGTCAGTGAAATGGACAGTTTTGGCTACACCTTC
CDR3 protein: CAVSEMDSFGYTF
clone size: -
J gene: TRBJ1-2
D gene: -
V gene: TRBV10-3

CDR3 DNA: TGTGCCAGCAGTTGGTTCTCTGGGGCCAACGTCCTGACTTTC
CDR3 protein: CASSWFSGANVLTF
clone size: many
J gene: TRBJ2-6
D gene: -
V gene: TRBV6-2/TRBV6-3

CDR3 DNA: TGTGCCAGCAGCCAGTGGGACCCAGAAGAGACCCAGTACTTC
CDR3 protein: CASSQWDPEETQYF
clone size: few
J gene: TRBJ2-5
D gene: -
V gene: TRBV14

CDR3 DNA: TGTGCCAGCAGCTCCAAGTCCACCGGGGAGCTGTTTTTT
CDR3 protein: CASSSKSTGELFF
clone size: few
J gene: TRBJ2-2
D gene: -
V gene: TRBV7-9

CDR3 DNA: TGTGCCAGTGCGGGGGGCGCGTGGGAGACTCAGTACTTC
CDR3 protein: CASAGGAWETQYF
clone size: -
J gene: TRBJ2-5
D gene: TRBD2
V gene: TRBV19

CDR3 DNA: TGTGCCAGCACCGAAGACCATCAGGGAGGTCAGCCCCAGCATTTT
CDR3 protein: CASTEDHQGGQPQHF
clone size: -
J gene: TRBJ1-5
D gene: -
V gene: TRBV12-3/TRBV12-4

CDR3 DNA: TGTGCCAGCAGTCCCCCTCCGGACAGGGGCTATGGCTACACCTTC
CDR3 protein: CASSPPPDRGYGYTF
clone size: many
J gene: TRBJ1-2
D gene: TRBD1
V gene: TRBV6-2/TRBV6-3

CDR3 DNA: TGTGCCAGCAGCTTGGGGCTTAATGAAAAACTGTTGTTT
CDR3 protein: CASSLGLNEKLLF
clone size: -
J gene: TRBJ1-4
D gene: -
V gene: TRBV5-5

CDR3 DNA: TGCGCCAGCAGCTTCGGGACAGGGGTGGAGACCCAGTACTTC
CDR3 protein: CASSFGTGVETQYF
clone size: -
J gene: TRBJ2-5
D gene: TRBD1
V gene: TRBV5-1

CDR3 DNA: TGTGTCATCAGCCCGGGAGGAGCGGAAGGCAGGAATGAGCAGTTCTTC
CDR3 protein: CVISPGGAEGRNEQFF
clone size: -
J gene: TRBJ2-1
D gene: TRBD2
V gene: TRBV10-3

CDR3 DNA: TGTGCCAGCAGCCTGACAACAGGGGACAGCACAGATACGCAGTATTTT
CDR3 protein: CASSLTTGDSTDTQYF
clone size: many
J gene: TRBJ2-3
D gene: TRBD1
V gene: TRBV4-2

CDR3 DNA: TGTGCCGGCAGTTCAGGGACAGGGGGCAATACCGAGCAGTACTTC
CDR3 protein: CAGSSGTGGNTEQYF
clone size: -
J gene: TRBJ2-7
D gene: TRBD1
V gene: TRBV6-5

CDR3 DNA: TGCGCCAGCAGCCATTTTGGGACTAGCGGGAGTTACGAGCAGTGCTTC
CDR3 protein: CASSHFGTSGSYEQCF
clone size: once
J gene: TRBJ2-7
D gene: TRBD2
V gene: TRBV4-3

CDR3 DNA: TGTGCCAACAGGTTTCCCGGGACTAGCGGGACCAAAAGCATTCAGTACTTC
CDR3 protein: CANRFPGTSGTKSIQYF
clone size: -
J gene: TRBJ2-4
D gene: TRBD2
V gene: TRBV11-1

CDR3 DNA: TGTGCCACCAGTGATCCGGTTAGCGGTGACAATGAGCAGTTCTTC
CDR3 protein: CATSDPVSGDNEQFF
clone size: few
J gene: TRBJ2-1
D gene: -
V gene: TRBV24-1

CDR3 DNA: TGTGCCAGCAGCCTCCGGTGGGACACCGGGGAGCTGTTTTTT
CDR3 protein: CASSLRWDTGELFF
clone size: few
J gene: TRBJ2-2
D gene: -
V gene: TRBV7-8

CDR3 DNA: TGCAGCGTACGATTAAGGACTGAAGCTTTCTTT
CDR3 protein: CSVRLRTEAFF
clone size: many
J gene: TRBJ1-1
D gene: -
V gene: TRBV29-1

CDR3 DNA: TGTGCCGGCAGTTACGGAAGGGAGACCCAGCACTTC
CDR3 protein: CAGSYGRETQHF
clone size: once
J gene: TRBJ2-5
D gene: -
V gene: TRBV6-2/TRBV6-3

CDR3 DNA: TGTGCCAGCAGCTCCTTAGGACGGCAAAGCACAGATACGCAGTATTTT
CDR3 protein: CASSSLGRQSTDTQYF
clone size: -
J gene: TRBJ2-3
D gene: -
V gene: TRBV5-6

CDR3 DNA: TGTACCAGCATCAAAGACAGGGGGCTATACGAGCAGTACTTC
CDR3 protein: CTSIKDRGLYEQYF
clone size: -
J gene: TRBJ2-7
D gene: TRBD1
V gene: TRBV5-4

CDR3 DNA: TGCGCCAGCAGTCATGGGACTAGCTCTGGGGCCAACGTCCTGACTTTC
CDR3 protein: CASSHGTSSGANVLTF
clone size: many
J gene: TRBJ2-6
D gene: TRBD2
V gene: TRBV5-1

CDR3 DNA: TGTGCCAGCAGGCTAGGACAGAGCTCCTACGAGCAGTACTTC
CDR3 protein: CASRLGQSSYEQYF
clone size: many
J gene: TRBJ2-7
D gene: -
V gene: TRBV11-1

CDR3 DNA: TGTACCAGCACCCGAGACCATGGCTACACCTTC
CDR3 protein: CTSTRDHGYTF
clone size: -
J gene: TRBJ1-2
D gene: -
V gene: TRBV6-1